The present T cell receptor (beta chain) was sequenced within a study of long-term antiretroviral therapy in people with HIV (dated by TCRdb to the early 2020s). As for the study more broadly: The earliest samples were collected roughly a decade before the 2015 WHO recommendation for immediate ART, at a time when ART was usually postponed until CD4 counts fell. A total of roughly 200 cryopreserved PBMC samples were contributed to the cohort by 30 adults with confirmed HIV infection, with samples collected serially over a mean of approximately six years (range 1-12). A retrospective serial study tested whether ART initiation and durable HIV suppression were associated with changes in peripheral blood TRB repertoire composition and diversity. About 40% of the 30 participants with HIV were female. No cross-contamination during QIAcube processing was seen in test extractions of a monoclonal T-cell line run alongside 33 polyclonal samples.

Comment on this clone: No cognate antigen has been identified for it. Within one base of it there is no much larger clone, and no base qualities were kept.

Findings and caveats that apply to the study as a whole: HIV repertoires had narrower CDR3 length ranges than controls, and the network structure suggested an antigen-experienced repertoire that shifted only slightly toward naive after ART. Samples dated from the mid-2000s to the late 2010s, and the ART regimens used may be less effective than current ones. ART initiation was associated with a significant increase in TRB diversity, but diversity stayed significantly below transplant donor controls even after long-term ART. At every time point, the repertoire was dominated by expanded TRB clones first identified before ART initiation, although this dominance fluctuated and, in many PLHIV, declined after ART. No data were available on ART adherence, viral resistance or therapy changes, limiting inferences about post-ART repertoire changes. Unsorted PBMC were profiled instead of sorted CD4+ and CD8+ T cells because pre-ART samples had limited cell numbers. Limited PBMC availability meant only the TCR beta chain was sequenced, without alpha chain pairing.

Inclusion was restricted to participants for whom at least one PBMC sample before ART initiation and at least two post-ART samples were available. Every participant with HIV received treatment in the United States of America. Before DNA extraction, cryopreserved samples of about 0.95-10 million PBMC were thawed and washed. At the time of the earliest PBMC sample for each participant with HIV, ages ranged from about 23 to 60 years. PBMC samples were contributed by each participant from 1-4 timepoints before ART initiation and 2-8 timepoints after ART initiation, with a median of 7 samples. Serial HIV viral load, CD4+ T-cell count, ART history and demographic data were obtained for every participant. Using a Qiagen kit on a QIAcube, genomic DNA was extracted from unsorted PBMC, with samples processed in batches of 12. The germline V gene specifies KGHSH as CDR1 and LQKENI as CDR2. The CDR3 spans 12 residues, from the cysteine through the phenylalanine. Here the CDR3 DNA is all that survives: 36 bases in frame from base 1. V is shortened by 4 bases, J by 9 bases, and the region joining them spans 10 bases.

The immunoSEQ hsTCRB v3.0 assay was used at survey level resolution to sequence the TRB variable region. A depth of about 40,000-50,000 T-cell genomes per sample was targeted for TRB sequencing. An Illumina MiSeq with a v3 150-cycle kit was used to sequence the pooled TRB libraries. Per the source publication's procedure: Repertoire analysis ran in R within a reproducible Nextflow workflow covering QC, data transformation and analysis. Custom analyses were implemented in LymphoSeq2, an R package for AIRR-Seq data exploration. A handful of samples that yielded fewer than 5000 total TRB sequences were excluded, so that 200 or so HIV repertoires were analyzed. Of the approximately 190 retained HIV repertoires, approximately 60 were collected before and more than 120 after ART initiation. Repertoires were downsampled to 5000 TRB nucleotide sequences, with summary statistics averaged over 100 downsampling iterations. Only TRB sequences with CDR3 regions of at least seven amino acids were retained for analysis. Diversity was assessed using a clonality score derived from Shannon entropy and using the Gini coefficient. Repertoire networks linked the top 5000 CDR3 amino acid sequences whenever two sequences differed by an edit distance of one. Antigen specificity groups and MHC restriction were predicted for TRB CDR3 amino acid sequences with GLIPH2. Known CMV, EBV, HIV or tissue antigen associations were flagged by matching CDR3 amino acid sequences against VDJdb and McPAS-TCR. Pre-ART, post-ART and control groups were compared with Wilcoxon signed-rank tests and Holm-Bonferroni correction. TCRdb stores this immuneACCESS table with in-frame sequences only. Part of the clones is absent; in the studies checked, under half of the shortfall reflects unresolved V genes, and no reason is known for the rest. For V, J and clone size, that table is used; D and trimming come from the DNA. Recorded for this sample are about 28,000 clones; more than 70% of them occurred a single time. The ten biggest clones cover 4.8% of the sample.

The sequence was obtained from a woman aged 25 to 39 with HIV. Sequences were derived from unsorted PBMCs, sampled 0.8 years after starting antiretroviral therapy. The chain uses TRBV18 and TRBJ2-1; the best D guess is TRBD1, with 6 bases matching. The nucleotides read TGTGCCAGCTCACGGACAGACGGTGAGCAGTTCTTC. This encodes CASSRTDGEQFF.